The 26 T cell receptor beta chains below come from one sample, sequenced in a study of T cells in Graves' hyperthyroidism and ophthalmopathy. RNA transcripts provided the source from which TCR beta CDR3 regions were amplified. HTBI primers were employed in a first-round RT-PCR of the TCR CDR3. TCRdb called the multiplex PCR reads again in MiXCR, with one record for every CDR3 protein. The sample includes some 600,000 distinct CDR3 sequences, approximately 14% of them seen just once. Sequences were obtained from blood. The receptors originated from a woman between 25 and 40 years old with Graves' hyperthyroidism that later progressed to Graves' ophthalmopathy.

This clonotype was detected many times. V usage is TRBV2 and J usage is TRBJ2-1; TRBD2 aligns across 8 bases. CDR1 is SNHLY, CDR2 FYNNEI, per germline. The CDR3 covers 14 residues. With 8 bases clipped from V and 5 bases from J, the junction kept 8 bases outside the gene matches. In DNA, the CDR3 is TGTGCCAGCTGTAGCGGGATCCAGGACAATGAGCAGTTCTTC. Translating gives CASCSGIQDNEQFF.

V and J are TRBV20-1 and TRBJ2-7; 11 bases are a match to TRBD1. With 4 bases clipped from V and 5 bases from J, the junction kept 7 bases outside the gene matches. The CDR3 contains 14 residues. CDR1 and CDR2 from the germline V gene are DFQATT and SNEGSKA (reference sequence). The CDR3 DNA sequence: TGCAGTGCTACCCGGGACAGGGGGTCAAACGAGCAGTACTTC. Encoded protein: CSATRDRGSNEQYF.

The CDR3 protein is CASRLGNQPQHF. The CDR3 nucleotides read TGTGCCAGCAGGCTGGGCAATCAGCCCCAGCATTTT. The chain joins TRBV3-1 to TRBJ1-5; D is uncertain. Germline-derived CDR1 and CDR2 are LGHDT and YNNKEL (reference sequence). This CDR3 spans 12 amino acids. The V and J ends lost 6 bases and 2 bases respectively, with 5 bases between them.

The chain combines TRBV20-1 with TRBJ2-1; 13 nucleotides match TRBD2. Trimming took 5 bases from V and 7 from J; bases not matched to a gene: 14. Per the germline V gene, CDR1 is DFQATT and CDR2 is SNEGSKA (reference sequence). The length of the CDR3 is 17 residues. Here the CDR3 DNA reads TGCAGTGCTCCCGGGACTAGCGGGATGGCCAACCTTAATGAGCAGTTCTTC. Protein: CSAPGTSGMANLNEQFF.

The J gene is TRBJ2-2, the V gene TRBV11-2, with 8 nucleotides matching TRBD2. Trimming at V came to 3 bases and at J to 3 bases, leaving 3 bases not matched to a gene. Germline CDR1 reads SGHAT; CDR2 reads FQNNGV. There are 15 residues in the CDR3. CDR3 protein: CASSLTGGDTGELFF. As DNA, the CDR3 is TGTGCCAGCAGCTTGACGGGGGGGGACACCGGGGAGCTGTTTTTT.

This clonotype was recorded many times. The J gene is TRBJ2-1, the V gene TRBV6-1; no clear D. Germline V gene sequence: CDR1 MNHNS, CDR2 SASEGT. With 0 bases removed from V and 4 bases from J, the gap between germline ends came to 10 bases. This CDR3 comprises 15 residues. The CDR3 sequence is CASSEAVGRYNEQFF. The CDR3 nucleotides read TGTGCCAGCAGTGAAGCGGTTGGACGGTACAATGAGCAGTTCTTC.

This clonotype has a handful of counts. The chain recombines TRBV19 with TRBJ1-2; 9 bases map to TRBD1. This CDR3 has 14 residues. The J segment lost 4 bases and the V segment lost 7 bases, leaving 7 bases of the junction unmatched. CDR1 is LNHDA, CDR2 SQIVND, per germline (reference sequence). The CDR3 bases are TGTGCCAGTACCCGGACAGGGGAACTCTATGGCTACACCTTC. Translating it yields CASTRTGELYGYTF.

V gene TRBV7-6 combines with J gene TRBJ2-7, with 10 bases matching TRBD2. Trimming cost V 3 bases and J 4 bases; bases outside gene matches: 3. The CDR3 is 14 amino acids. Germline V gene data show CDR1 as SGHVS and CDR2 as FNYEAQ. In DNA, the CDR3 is TGTGCCAGCAGCTTCGAACTAGCGGGGTACGAGCAGTACTTC. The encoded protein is CASSFELAGYEQYF.

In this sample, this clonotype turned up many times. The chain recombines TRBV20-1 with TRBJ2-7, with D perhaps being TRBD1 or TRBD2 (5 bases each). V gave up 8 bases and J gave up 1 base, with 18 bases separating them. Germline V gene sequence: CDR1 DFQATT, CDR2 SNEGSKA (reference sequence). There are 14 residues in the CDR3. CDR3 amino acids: CSTRRDLNSYEQYF. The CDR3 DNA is TGCAGTACCCGCCGGGACCTTAATTCCTACGAGCAGTACTTC.

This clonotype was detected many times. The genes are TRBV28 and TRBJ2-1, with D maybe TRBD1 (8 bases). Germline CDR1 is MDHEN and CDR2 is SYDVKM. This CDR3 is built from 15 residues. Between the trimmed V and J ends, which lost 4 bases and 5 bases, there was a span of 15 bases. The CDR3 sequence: CASSSDREGDNEQFF. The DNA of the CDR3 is TGTGCCAGCAGTTCGGACAGGGAGGGGGACAATGAGCAGTTCTTC.

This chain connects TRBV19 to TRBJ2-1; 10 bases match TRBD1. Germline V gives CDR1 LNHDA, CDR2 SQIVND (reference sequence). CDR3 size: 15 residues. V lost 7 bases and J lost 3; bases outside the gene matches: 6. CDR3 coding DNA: TGTGCCAGTAACCCGGGACAGGGGTTCTACAATGAGCAGTTCTTC. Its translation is CASNPGQGFYNEQFF.

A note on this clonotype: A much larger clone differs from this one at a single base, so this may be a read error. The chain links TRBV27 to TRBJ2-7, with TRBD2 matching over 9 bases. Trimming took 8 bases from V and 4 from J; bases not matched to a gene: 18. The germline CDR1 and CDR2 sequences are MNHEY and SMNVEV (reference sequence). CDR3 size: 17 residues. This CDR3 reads CASDPTGSSGSSYEQYF. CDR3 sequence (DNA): TGTGCCAGCGACCCTACAGGGAGTAGCGGGAGTAGTTACGAGCAGTACTTC.

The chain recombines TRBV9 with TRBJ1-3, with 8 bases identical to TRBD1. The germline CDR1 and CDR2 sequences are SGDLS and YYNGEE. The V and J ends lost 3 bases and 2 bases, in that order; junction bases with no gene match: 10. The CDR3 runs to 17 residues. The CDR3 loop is CASSGGVDRGTGNTIYF. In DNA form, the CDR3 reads TGTGCCAGCAGCGGGGGAGTAGACAGGGGTACTGGAAACACCATATATTTT.

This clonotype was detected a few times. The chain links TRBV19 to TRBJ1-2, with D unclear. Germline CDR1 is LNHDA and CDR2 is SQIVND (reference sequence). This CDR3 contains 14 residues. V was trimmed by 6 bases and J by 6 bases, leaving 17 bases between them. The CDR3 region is CASRAEGLPHGYTF. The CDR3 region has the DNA TGTGCCAGTAGAGCGGAGGGCCTCCCACATGGCTACACCTTC.

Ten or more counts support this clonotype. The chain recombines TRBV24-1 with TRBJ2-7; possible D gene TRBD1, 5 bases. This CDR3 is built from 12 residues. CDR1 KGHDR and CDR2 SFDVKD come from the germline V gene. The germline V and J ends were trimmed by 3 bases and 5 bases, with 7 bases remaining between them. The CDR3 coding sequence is TGTGCCACCAGTGATATCAGGGACGAGCAGTACTTC. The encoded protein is CATSDIRDEQYF.

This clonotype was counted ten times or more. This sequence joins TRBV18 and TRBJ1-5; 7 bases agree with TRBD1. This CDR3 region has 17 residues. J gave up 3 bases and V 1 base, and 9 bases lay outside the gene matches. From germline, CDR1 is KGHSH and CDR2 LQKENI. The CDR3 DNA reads TGTGCCAGCTCACCACGACGGGCAGGGGGAGACAATCAGCCCCAGCATTTT. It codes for CASSPRRAGGDNQPQHF.

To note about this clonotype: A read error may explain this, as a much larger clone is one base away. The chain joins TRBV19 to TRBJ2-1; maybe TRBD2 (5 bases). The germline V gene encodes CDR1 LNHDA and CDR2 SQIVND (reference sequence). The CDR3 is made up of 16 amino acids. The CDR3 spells CASSIEVADSYDEQFF. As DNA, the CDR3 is TGTGCCAGTAGTATAGAGGTCGCGGACTCCTACGATGAGCAGTTCTTC.

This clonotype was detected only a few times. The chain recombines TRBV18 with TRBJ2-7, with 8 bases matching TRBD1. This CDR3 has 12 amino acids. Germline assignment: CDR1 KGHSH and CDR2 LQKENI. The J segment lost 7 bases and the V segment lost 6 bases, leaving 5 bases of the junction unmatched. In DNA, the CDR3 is TGTGCCAGCTCTATCGGACAGGGAGAGCAGTACTTC. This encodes CASSIGQGEQYF. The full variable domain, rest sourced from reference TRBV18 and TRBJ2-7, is NAGVMQNPRHLVRRRGQEARLRCSPMKGHSHVYWYRQLPEEGLKFMVYLQKENIIDESGMPKERFSAEFPKEGPSILRIQQVVRGDSAAYFCASSIGQGEQYFGPGTRLTVT.

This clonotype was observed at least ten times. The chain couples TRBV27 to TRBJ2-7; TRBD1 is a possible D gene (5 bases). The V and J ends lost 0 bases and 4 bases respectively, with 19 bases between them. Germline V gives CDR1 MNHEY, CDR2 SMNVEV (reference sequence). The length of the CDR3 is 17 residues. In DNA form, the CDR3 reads TGTGCCAGCAGTTTATCGGACCGTACGATACCAGGGTACGAGCAGTACTTC. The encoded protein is CASSLSDRTIPGYEQYF.

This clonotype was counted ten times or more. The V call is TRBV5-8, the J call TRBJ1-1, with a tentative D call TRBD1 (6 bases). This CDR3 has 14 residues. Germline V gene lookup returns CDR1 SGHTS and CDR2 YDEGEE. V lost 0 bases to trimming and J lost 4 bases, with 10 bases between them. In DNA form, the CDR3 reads TGTGCCAGCAGCTTGGATCACAGGGTCACTGAAGCTTTCTTT. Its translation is CASSLDHRVTEAFF.

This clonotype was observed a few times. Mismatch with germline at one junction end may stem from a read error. The CDR3: CASSDSLGEAFF. The CDR3 DNA is TGTGCCAGCAGTGACTCCCTAGGTGAGGCTTTCTTT. The chain joins TRBV6-5 to TRBJ1-1; D unclear. CDR3 length: 12 residues. Germline loops: CDR1 MNHEY, CDR2 SVGAGI.

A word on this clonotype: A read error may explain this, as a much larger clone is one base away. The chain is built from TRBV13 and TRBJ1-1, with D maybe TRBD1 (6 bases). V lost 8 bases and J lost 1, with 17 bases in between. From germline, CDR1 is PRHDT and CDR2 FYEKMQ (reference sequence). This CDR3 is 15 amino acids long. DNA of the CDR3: TGTGCCAGCGGCGCCCGGGGACACTCGAACACTGAAGCTTTCTTT. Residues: CASGARGHSNTEAFF. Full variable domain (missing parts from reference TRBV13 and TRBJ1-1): AAGVIQSPRHLIKEKRETATLKCYPIPRHDTVYWYQQGPGQDPQFLISFYEKMQSDKGSIPDRFSAQQFSDYHSELNMSSLELGDSALYFCASGARGHSNTEAFFGQGTRLTVV.

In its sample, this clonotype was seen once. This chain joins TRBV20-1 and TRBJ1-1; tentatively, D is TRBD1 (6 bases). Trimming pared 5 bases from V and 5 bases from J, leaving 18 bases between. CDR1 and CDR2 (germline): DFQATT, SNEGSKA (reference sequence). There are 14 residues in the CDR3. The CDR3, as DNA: TGCAGTGCTGACGGGGGCCGTCAGTGGACTGAAGCTTTCTTT. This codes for CSADGGRQWTEAFF.

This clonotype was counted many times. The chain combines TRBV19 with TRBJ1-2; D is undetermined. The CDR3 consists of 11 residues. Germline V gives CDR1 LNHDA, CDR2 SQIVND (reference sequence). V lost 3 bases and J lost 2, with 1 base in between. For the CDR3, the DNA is TGTGCCAGTAGTATGAACTATGGCTACACCTTC. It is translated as CASSMNYGYTF.

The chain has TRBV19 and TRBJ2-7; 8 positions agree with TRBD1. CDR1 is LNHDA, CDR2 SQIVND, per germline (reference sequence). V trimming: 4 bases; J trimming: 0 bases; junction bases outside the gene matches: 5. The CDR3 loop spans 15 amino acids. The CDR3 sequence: CASSTGTGLSYEQYF. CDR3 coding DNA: TGTGCCAGTAGTACGGGGACAGGACTCTCCTACGAGCAGTACTTC. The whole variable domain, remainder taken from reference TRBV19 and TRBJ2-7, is DGGITQSPKYLFRKEGQNVTLSCEQNLNHDAMYWYRQDPGQGLRLIYYSQIVNDFQKGDIAEGYSVSREKKESFPLTVTSAQKNPTAFYLCASSTGTGLSYEQYFGPGTRLTVT.

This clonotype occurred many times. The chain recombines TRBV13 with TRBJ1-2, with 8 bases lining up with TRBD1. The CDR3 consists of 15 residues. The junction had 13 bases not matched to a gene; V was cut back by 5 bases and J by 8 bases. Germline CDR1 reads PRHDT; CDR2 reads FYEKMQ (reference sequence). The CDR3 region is CASSSAGQGEKGYTF. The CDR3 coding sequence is TGTGCCAGCAGCAGCGCCGGACAGGGAGAGAAGGGCTACACCTTC.